These T cell receptor beta chains were read from a single sample in a study of post-analysis software for immune sequencing data. TCRdb used MiXCR to reprocess the PCR reads, holding one entry per CDR3 protein. The sample shows roughly 400,000 distinct CDR3 sequences, 39% of them seen only once. Material for sequencing was blood. These receptor sequences come from a girl under 10 years old with multiple sclerosis. The CDR3 runs from the conserved cysteine through the conserved F or W. D genes are given only for firm matches. Clone size is shown for a subset of rows, as once, few, many or a class of expanded clone.

TRBV6-6	.	few	TRBJ2-7	CASSYSIGAGADEQYF	TGTGCCAGCAGTTACTCGATAGGGGCCGGAGCGGACGAGCAGTACTTC
TRBV5-1	.	many	TRBJ2-1	CASSLRYNEQFF	TGTGCCAGCAGCCTCAGATACAATGAGCAGTTCTTC
TRBV12-3/TRBV12-4	.	.	TRBJ1-5	CASMTTGLDQPQHF	TGTGCCAGCATGACTACAGGACTGGATCAGCCCCAGCATTTT
TRBV20-1	TRBD2	.	TRBJ2-5	CSATHPWAGDETQYF	TGCAGTGCTACCCACCCTTGGGCGGGAGACGAGACCCAGTACTTC
TRBV28	.	.	TRBJ2-7	CASRRVVDSSYEQYF	TGTGCCAGCAGGAGGGTAGTGGATAGCTCCTACGAGCAGTACTTC
TRBV7-2	.	.	TRBJ2-3	CASSLVLNTQYF	TGTGCCAGCAGCTTAGTTTTAAATACGCAGTATTTT
TRBV5-5	.	.	TRBJ2-7	CASSFHHEQYF	TGTGCCAGCAGCTTTCACCACGAGCAGTACTTC
TRBV7-9	.	.	TRBJ2-3	CASSPWVGDTQYF	TGTGCCAGCAGCCCTTGGGTGGGAGATACGCAGTATTTT
TRBV6-5	.	.	TRBJ2-5	CASTPSLGVVETQYF	TGTGCCAGCACCCCTAGCTTGGGGGTCGTAGAGACCCAGTACTTC
TRBV4-1	TRBD1	once	TRBJ2-1	CASSLRGQGSYEQFF	TGCGCCAGCAGCCTGAGGGGGCAGGGCTCCTACGAGCAGTTCTTC
TRBV27	.	.	TRBJ1-2	CASKDSSCGYTF	TGTGCCAGCAAAGACAGTTCCTGTGGCTACACCTTC
TRBV7-2	TRBD1	.	TRBJ2-5	CASSCGLSGGEQYF	TGTGCCAGCAGCTGCGGGCTCTCAGGGGGTGAGCAGTACTTC
TRBV12-3/TRBV12-4	.	.	TRBJ1-1	CASSWRTEAFF	TGTGCCAGCAGTTGGCGCACTGAAGCTTTCTTT
TRBV14	TRBD2	.	TRBJ2-1	CASSLLAGVNEQFF	TGTGCCAGCAGCCTCCTAGCGGGAGTCAATGAGCAGTTCTTC
TRBV14	.	few	TRBJ1-1	CASSPGAGNTEAFF	TGTGCCAGCAGCCCTGGCGCGGGTAACACTGAAGCTTTCTTT
TRBV7-2	TRBD1	.	TRBJ2-7	CASGKTGGIYEQYF	TGTGCCAGCGGTAAAACAGGGGGCATCTACGAGCAGTACTTC
TRBV20-1	.	few	TRBJ2-7	CSARLSGPYEQYF	TGCAGTGCTCGCCTGAGCGGGCCCTACGAGCAGTACTTC
TRBV4-1	.	.	TRBJ2-3	CASSQVNSGPTDTQYF	TGCGCCAGCAGCCAAGTTAATAGCGGCCCCACAGATACGCAGTATTTT
TRBV7-9	TRBD2	.	TRBJ2-3	CTSSPGLVMDADTQYF	TGTACCAGCAGCCCGGGACTAGTCATGGATGCAGATACGCAGTATTTT
TRBV12-3/TRBV12-4	TRBD1	.	TRBJ2-7	CASSTTGVDYEQYF	TGTGCCAGCAGCACGACAGGGGTGGACTACGAGCAGTACTTC
TRBV3-1	.	.	TRBJ2-7	CASSHGWEQYF	TGTGCCAGCAGCCACGGCTGGGAGCAGTACTTC
TRBV29-1	TRBD1	.	TRBJ2-3	CSVLQADRGSTDTQYF	TGCAGCGTTCTCCAGGCGGACAGGGGGAGCACAGATACGCAGTATTTT
TRBV4-1	.	few	TRBJ1-1	CASSQDEREEAFF	TGCGCCAGCAGCCAAGATGAAAGGGAGGAAGCTTTCTTT
TRBV27	.	few	TRBJ2-3	CASSFTWEVSTDTQYF	TGTGCCAGCAGTTTTACGTGGGAGGTCAGCACAGATACGCAGTATTTT
TRBV9	.	.	TRBJ2-1	CASSADSMGYNEQFF	TGTGCCAGCAGCGCGGATTCTATGGGGTACAATGAGCAGTTCTTC
TRBV10-3	.	once	TRBJ2-5	CAISGPGQRFQETQYF	TGTGCCATCAGTGGACCGGGACAAAGGTTCCAAGAGACCCAGTACTTC
TRBV20-1	TRBD1	.	TRBJ2-7	CGALGQQRYEQYF	TGCGGTGCGCTGGGACAGCAGAGATACGAGCAGTACTTC
TRBV2	.	.	TRBJ2-5	CASSGGAGRETQYF	TGTGCCAGCAGTGGGGGCGCAGGGAGGGAGACCCAGTACTTC
TRBV7-2	.	.	TRBJ2-1	CASSLIRNQDEQFF	TGTGCCAGCAGCTTAATCCGGAATCAGGATGAGCAGTTCTTC
TRBV20-1	TRBD1	few	TRBJ1-2	CSASQAGTGFHYTF	TGCAGTGCTAGCCAAGCCGGGACAGGATTTCACTACACCTTC
TRBV29-1	.	.	TRBJ2-5	CSGHLQDKRPETQYF	TGCAGCGGACACTTACAGGACAAGCGTCCAGAGACCCAGTACTTC